This T cell receptor beta chain was profiled in a study of radiotherapy plus CTLA-4 blockade in lung cancer. Looking at the study overall: Objective responses were recorded in roughly 17% of patients, with disease control recorded in about 33%.

Findings and caveats of the study: Interferon-beta and early blood T cell clone dynamics reportedly predicted response best. Radiotherapy was combined with ipilimumab, and tumor-derived TCR clones then expanded in blood.

The method was immunoSEQ multiplex PCR; TCRdb's version includes in-frame clones alone and lacks a portion of them. The sample has 81,000 or so clones, roughly 80% seen once. Germline assignment: CDR1 SGHDN and CDR2 FVKESK. CDR3 length equals 16 residues. V lost 1 base and J lost 0, with 10 bases in between. In regard to this clone: Its specificity is unknown.

The material was peripheral blood, obtained from a patient treated with radiotherapy plus ipilimumab. This sequence was found in a human donor with non-small cell lung cancer who had stable disease on radiotherapy plus ipilimumab. The rearrangement uses TRBV14 and TRBJ2-1; D uncertain. CDR3 sequence (DNA): TGTGCCAGCAGCCAAGGTCTGGGCCGCTCCTACAATGAGCAGTTCTTC. It codes for CASSQGLGRSYNEQFF.